This T cell receptor (beta chain) was identified in a study of spatial heterogeneity in lung cancer. CDR3 size: 19 residues. The germline gives CDR1 LGHDT, CDR2 YNNKEL (reference sequence). V lost 6 bases, J lost 0 bases, and 16 bases stayed unmatched. At least ten counts were recorded for this clonotype. Its antigen remains unknown. One entry per CDR3 protein results from TCRdb running MiXCR on the 5' RACE reads. The data hold about 95,000 distinct CDR3 sequences, with approximately 8.6% observed a single time. Points from the study as a whole: The appearance of ubiquitous expanded tumor TCRs in blood was greater at resection than follow-up.

Indicated time point: sample taken at primary tumor resection. Unsorted whole RNA from tumor, nontumor lung or frozen PBMC underwent sequencing. Donors were about 70 untreated early-stage non-small cell lung cancer patients. The receptor's source is a male donor with early-stage non-small cell lung cancer. This chain joins TRBV3-1 and TRBJ2-4; 8 nucleotides match TRBD1. Sample: PBMCs, taken at surgery. This CDR3 reads CASSGPGQEKNLAKNIQYF. The CDR3 region has the DNA TGTGCCAGCAGTGGCCCGGGACAGGAGAAAAACCTAGCCAAAAACATTCAGTACTTC.